These T cell receptor beta chains were read from a single sample in a study of T cells after yellow fever vaccination. TCRdb analysed the 5' RACE reads with MiXCR anew, one entry per CDR3 protein. The sample shows under 500,000 distinct CDR3 sequences, 15% to 20% of them seen only once. The sequencing here drew on PBMCs, taken before the yellow fever booster vaccination. The source is a man aged 18 to 30 who received the YFV17D yellow fever vaccine. Both conserved end residues are part of each CDR3. A D gene is named only where the DNA matches it firmly. Rows may omit the clone size; those that give it use once, few, many or a size class.

. | TRBJ2-2 | TRBV10-2 | few | CASSDRTESTGELFF | TGCGCCAGCAGTGACCGGACGGAAAGTACCGGGGAGCTGTTTTTT
. | TRBJ1-5 | TRBV10-3 | few | CAISGTERNQPQHF | TGTGCCATCAGTGGGACAGAGCGCAATCAGCCCCAGCATTTT
. | TRBJ1-2 | TRBV5-1 | . | CASSIGDYSSQQGYTF | TGCGCCAGCAGCATAGGCGACTATTCTTCCCAGCAGGGCTACACCTTC
TRBD1 | TRBJ2-3 | TRBV15 | few | CATSRDDRGTDTQYF | TGTGCCACCAGCAGAGATGACAGGGGGACAGATACGCAGTATTTT
. | TRBJ2-3 | TRBV18 | few | CASGGRLSTDTQYF | TGTGCCAGCGGTGGAAGGCTAAGCACAGATACGCAGTATTTT
. | TRBJ2-5 | TRBV6-5 | few | CASRSGPGETQYF | TGTGCCAGCAGGTCCGGGCCGGGAGAGACCCAGTACTTC
. | TRBJ2-1 | TRBV12-3/TRBV12-4 | . | CASSSGPGNEQFF | TGTGCCAGCAGTTCGGGGCCTGGAAATGAGCAGTTCTTC
TRBD1 | TRBJ2-3 | TRBV7-3 | . | CASSNYRGGTDTQYF | TGTGCCAGCAGCAACTACAGGGGGGGCACAGATACGCAGTATTTT
. | TRBJ2-5 | TRBV11-2 | . | CATSSTTRETQYF | TGTGCCACCTCATCCACCACCCGGGAGACCCAGTACTTC
TRBD2 | TRBJ2-5 | TRBV5-1 | . | CASALGTSGGLQETQYF | TGCGCCAGCGCACTCGGGACTAGCGGGGGTTTGCAAGAGACCCAGTACTTC
. | TRBJ2-3 | TRBV7-2 | . | CASSLARWGTDTQYF | TGTGCCAGCAGCCTCGCGCGCTGGGGCACAGATACGCAGTATTTT
. | TRBJ1-1 | TRBV12-3/TRBV12-4 | few | CASLGVRGRDTEAFF | TGTGCCAGCCTCGGGGTGCGGGGGAGGGACACTGAAGCTTTCTTT
. | TRBJ2-7 | TRBV6-6 | few | CASSYAGTPYEQYF | TGTGCCAGCAGTTACGCCGGGACACCGTACGAGCAGTACTTC
. | TRBJ1-6 | TRBV7-3 | few | CAYRRSNNSPLHF | TGTGCCTATCGTAGGTCGAATAATTCACCCCTCCACTTT
TRBD2 | TRBJ2-5 | TRBV5-1 | few | CASSLPGTSGGEGQETQYF | TGCGCCAGCAGTCTCCCGGGGACTAGCGGGGGAGAGGGGCAAGAGACCCAGTACTTC
TRBD1 | TRBJ2-1 | TRBV27 | few | CASTVTTGTGGNEQFF | TGTGCCAGCACAGTAACTACCGGGACAGGGGGCAATGAGCAGTTCTTC
. | TRBJ1-3 | TRBV6-5 | few | CASSSSTGGRNTIYF | TGTGCCAGCAGTTCGTCCACGGGGGGGCGAAACACCATATATTTT
. | TRBJ1-1 | TRBV11-2 | few | CASSRTGRLNTEAFF | TGTGCCAGCAGTAGGACGGGGCGACTGAACACTGAAGCTTTCTTT
TRBD1 | TRBJ2-5 | TRBV7-8 | few | CASSDRDRLRKTQYF | TGTGCCAGCAGCGACCGGGACAGGCTTCGGAAGACCCAGTACTTC
. | TRBJ1-1 | TRBV5-1 | many | CASSLGGAPNTEAFF | TGCGCCAGCAGCTTGGGAGGGGCACCGAACACTGAAGCTTTCTTT
. | TRBJ2-7 | TRBV15 | few | CATSRVGPYYYEQYF | TGTGCCACCAGCAGAGTCGGCCCGTATTACTACGAGCAGTACTTC
TRBD2 | TRBJ2-2 | TRBV12-5 | . | CASGASGGAHGELFF | TGTGCTAGTGGTGCCTCCGGGGGGGCCCACGGGGAGCTGTTTTTT
TRBD2 | TRBJ2-4 | TRBV18 | few | CASSPSGLAVNIQYF | TGTGCCAGCTCACCCTCCGGACTAGCCGTAAACATTCAGTACTTC
TRBD1 | TRBJ1-6 | TRBV5-1 | many | CASSLQGASISPLHF | TGCGCCAGCAGCTTGCAGGGGGCCTCAATTTCACCCCTCCACTTT
. | TRBJ1-4 | TRBV30 | few | CAWIRDEKLFF | TGTGCCTGGATCCGAGATGAAAAACTGTTTTTT
. | TRBJ2-5 | TRBV27 | . | CASSLRRLGTQYF | TGTGCCAGCAGTTTAAGGAGGCTCGGGACCCAGTACTTC
. | TRBJ2-6 | TRBV7-6 | few | CASSSGVGRYRSGANVLTF | TGTGCCAGCAGCTCAGGGGTCGGACGCTACCGCTCTGGGGCCAACGTCCTGACTTTC
. | TRBJ1-1 | TRBV5-1 | . | CASSLGGHGERDTEAFF | TGCGCCAGCAGCTTGGGAGGTCACGGGGAGCGGGACACTGAAGCTTTCTTT
. | TRBJ2-1 | TRBV11-2 | . | CASSPQDYNEQFF | TGTGCCAGCAGCCCACAGGATTACAATGAGCAGTTCTTC
TRBD1 | TRBJ2-3 | TRBV20-1 | once | CSARVSGGGDTQYF | TGCAGTGCTAGAGTATCAGGGGGCGGTGATACGCAGTATTTT
TRBD2 | TRBJ2-5 | TRBV12-3/TRBV12-4 | few | CASSLASSGKETQYF | TGTGCCAGCAGTTTAGCATCAAGCGGGAAAGAGACCCAGTACTTC
TRBD1 | TRBJ2-3 | TRBV4-2 | . | CASSHRRGQAHGGTQYF | TGTGCCAGCAGCCATCGCAGGGGACAGGCGCACGGAGGTACGCAGTATTTT
TRBD2 | TRBJ2-3 | TRBV5-1 | many | CASSLTSDGYTQYF | TGCGCCAGCAGCTTGACTAGCGACGGATATACGCAGTATTTT
. | TRBJ2-1 | TRBV5-1 | few | CASSIVFHRDGYNEQFF | TGCGCCAGCAGCATAGTATTTCACCGGGACGGATACAATGAGCAGTTCTTC
. | TRBJ1-5 | TRBV12-3/TRBV12-4 | . | CASSARVGVGNQPQHF | TGTGCCAGCAGTGCCCGGGTGGGTGTGGGCAATCAGCCCCAGCATTTT
. | TRBJ2-3 | TRBV6-5 | . | CASEAGDTQYF | TGTGCCAGCGAGGCCGGAGATACGCAGTATTTT
TRBD1 | TRBJ1-2 | TRBV7-6 | few | CASSSPPGQGDYGYTF | TGTGCCAGCAGCTCCCCCCCTGGCCAGGGGGACTATGGCTACACCTTC
. | TRBJ2-3 | TRBV5-8 | . | CASSWKTRTDTQYF | TGTGCCAGCAGCTGGAAGACTCGCACAGATACGCAGTATTTT
. | TRBJ2-2 | TRBV12-3/TRBV12-4 | . | CASSKDANTGELFF | TGTGCCAGCAGTAAAGACGCGAACACCGGGGAGCTGTTTTTT
. | TRBJ1-2 | TRBV5-1 | . | CASSPESSNYGYTF | TGCGCCAGCAGCCCCGAGTCTTCTAACTATGGCTACACCTTC
TRBD2 | TRBJ2-1 | TRBV2 | many | CASNLAGTGNEQFF | TGTGCCAGCAATCTAGCGGGGACGGGCAATGAGCAGTTCTTC
. | TRBJ2-3 | TRBV25-1 | . | CASRGSGDTQYF | TGTGCCAGCAGGGGCTCCGGAGATACGCAGTATTTT
. | TRBJ2-1 | TRBV11-2 | many | CASSLVIDHNEQFF | TGTGCCAGCAGCTTAGTAATCGACCACAATGAGCAGTTCTTC
. | TRBJ1-5 | TRBV28 | . | CASSLRSYNSNQPQHF | TGTGCCAGCAGTTTACGTAGTTACAATAGCAATCAGCCCCAGCATTTT
TRBD2 | TRBJ2-5 | TRBV7-9 | few | CASSYPGGQETQYF | TGTGCCAGCAGCTACCCGGGGGGACAAGAGACCCAGTACTTC
. | TRBJ1-5 | TRBV20-1 | . | CSARGGGSNQPQHF | TGCAGTGCTAGAGGAGGGGGAAGCAATCAGCCCCAGCATTTT
TRBD2 | TRBJ2-1 | TRBV4-2 | few | CASSPPGRGPYNEQFF | TGTGCCAGCAGCCCCCCGGGGAGGGGACCTTACAATGAGCAGTTCTTC
. | TRBJ2-1 | TRBV9 | . | CASSGPGTATYNEQFF | TGTGCCAGCAGCGGACCCGGGACGGCGACCTACAATGAGCAGTTCTTC
. | TRBJ1-6 | TRBV27 | . | CASSWSGLDNSPLHF | TGTGCCAGCAGTTGGAGTGGCCTTGATAATTCACCCCTCCACTTT
TRBD1 | TRBJ1-1 | TRBV5-1 | . | CATQGQENTEAFF | TGCGCCACCCAGGGACAGGAGAACACTGAAGCTTTCTTT
TRBD1 | TRBJ1-4 | TRBV29-1 | . | CSVEWTGTNEKLFF | TGCAGCGTTGAGTGGACAGGAACTAATGAAAAACTGTTTTTT
TRBD1 | TRBJ2-5 | TRBV12-3/TRBV12-4 | medium-sized | CASSLGQGAIETQYF | TGTGCCAGCAGTTTGGGTCAGGGGGCAATAGAGACCCAGTACTTC